The next 18 T cell receptor beta chains were all read from a single sample in a study of CD8+ T cells in alopecia areata. In each case, RNA was isolated and then reverse transcribed into cDNA as the sequencing template. Assay used: immunoSEQ multiplex PCR; TCRdb lists only in-frame clones, some missing. The table has about 200,000 clones, roughly 56% seen once. Material: CD8+ T cells sorted from blood. The receptors here all came from a human donor in good health.

This clone was observed at least ten times. The rearrangement joins TRBV5-4 to TRBJ1-1; no clear D. Germline CDR1 reads SGHNT; CDR2 reads YYREEE (reference sequence). The CDR3 length is 14 residues. Trimming took off 4 bases at V and 2 bases at J, with 12 bases between the two ends. DNA for the CDR3: TGTGCCAGCAGCCCATCAGTAGCCAACACTGAAGCTTTCTTT. It translates to CASSPSVANTEAFF.

This chain connects TRBV2 to TRBJ1-1; the match to TRBD1 covers 7 bases. CDR3 size: 15 residues. The V gene end was trimmed by 5 bases and the J gene end by 2 bases; junction bases not matched to a gene: 8. Germline values: CDR1 SNHLY, CDR2 FYNNEI. The CDR3 coding sequence is TGTGCCAGCAGTTTATCAGGGGGGGCTAACACTGAAGCTTTCTTT. Translation: CASSLSGGANTEAFF.

The chain couples TRBV7-9 to TRBJ2-7, with 11 bases matching TRBD1. Germline CDR1 and CDR2: SEHNR and FQNEAQ (reference sequence). The CDR3 totals 13 residues. J lost 6 bases, V lost 5 bases, and 3 bases had no gene match. The CDR3 region is CASSRGTGGEQYF. In nucleotides, the CDR3 is TGTGCCAGCAGCCGGGGGACAGGGGGCGAGCAGTACTTC.

This chain links TRBV6-5 with TRBJ1-5; TRBD1 agrees at 7 bases. Germline V lookup: CDR1 MNHEY, CDR2 SVGAGI. The CDR3 covers 14 residues. V was pared by 5 bases and J by 4 bases, with 5 bases of the junction left unmatched. CDR3 amino acids: CASSETGRNQPQHF. CDR3 sequence (DNA): TGTGCCAGCAGTGAGACAGGGAGGAATCAGCCCCAGCATTTT.

The CDR3 DNA reads TGCAGCGTCCTACTAGCGGGGGAGGGCATTCAGTACTTC. This encodes CSVLLAGEGIQYF. The V and J genes are TRBV29-1 and TRBJ2-4, with 11 bases aligning to TRBD2. The CDR3 runs to 13 residues. V shed 6 bases, J shed 9 bases, and the junction held 7 bases outside the gene matches. From germline, CDR1 is SQVTM and CDR2 ANQGSEA.

The V and J genes are TRBV11-2 and TRBJ1-1; D is undetermined. The germline V gene has CDR1 SGHAT and CDR2 FQNNGV. Trimming cost V 5 bases and J 0 bases, with 13 bases left between them. This CDR3 has 15 amino acids. CDR3 nucleotide sequence: TGTGCCAGCAGCCCGTTGATAGGTCTGAACACTGAAGCTTTCTTT. Amino acid sequence: CASSPLIGLNTEAFF.

The chain joins TRBV2 to TRBJ2-2; D is possibly TRBD2 (6 bases). CDR1 is SNHLY, CDR2 FYNNEI, per germline. The CDR3 totals 13 residues. The V and J ends lost 4 bases and 7 bases respectively, with 10 bases between them. CDR3 sequence reads: CASSGDGSGELFF. The CDR3 DNA follows: TGTGCCAGCAGTGGTGACGGGAGCGGGGAGCTGTTTTTT.

This clone has only a few counts. The chain has TRBV7-9 and TRBJ2-1; D possibly corresponds to TRBD1 (5 bases). This CDR3 contains 15 residues. Germline CDR1 is SEHNR and CDR2 is FQNEAQ (reference sequence). Trimming shortened V by 1 base and J by 6 bases, and 13 bases separated the two germline ends. The CDR3: CASSLDPPGINEQFF. The CDR3 bases are TGTGCCAGCAGCTTAGACCCTCCAGGGATCAATGAGCAGTTCTTC.

This sequence joins TRBV11-2 and TRBJ1-1; 9 bases line up with TRBD1. The V gene's germline CDR1 is SGHAT and CDR2 FQNNGV. Trimming removed 4 bases from V and 0 bases from J; junction bases left unmatched: 9. The CDR3 totals 17 residues. The CDR3 coding sequence is TGTGCCAGCAGCTCCGGGACAGGGACGAGTTTGAACACTGAAGCTTTCTTT. This translates into CASSSGTGTSLNTEAFF.

The chain combines TRBV5-6 with TRBJ1-5; no firm D call. Germline values: CDR1 SGHDT, CDR2 YYEEEE. The CDR3 sequence is 15 residues long. V dropped 3 bases and J dropped 5 bases, with 15 bases sitting between them. CDR3 nucleotide sequence: TGTGCCAGCAGCTCTAACCTTGCTTGGGATCAGCCCCAGCATTTT. The encoded protein is CASSSNLAWDQPQHF.

The V gene is TRBV4-1, the J gene TRBJ2-2, with 7 positions matching TRBD1. The CDR3 spans 14 residues. The V and J ends lost 3 bases and 7 bases, in that order; junction bases with no gene match: 5. Germline CDR1 MGHRA, CDR2 YSYEKL. The DNA of the CDR3 is TGCGCCAGCAGCCATCTCCGGGACAGCGGGGAGCTGTTTTTT. Encoded protein: CASSHLRDSGELFF.

The V gene is TRBV9, the J gene TRBJ2-1, with D tentatively TRBD1 (6 bases). Germline V gene sequence: CDR1 SGDLS, CDR2 YYNGEE. Trimming removed 0 bases from V and 7 bases from J, with 11 bases in between. This CDR3 region has 14 residues. The CDR3, as DNA: TGTGCCAGCAGCGTAGACCAGGGGCAGAATGAGCAGTTCTTC. Its protein is CASSVDQGQNEQFF.

This clone was seen only a few times. An end of the junction differs from the germline gene, which may be a read error. V is TRBV29-1 and J is TRBJ2-7; TRBD1 is a possible D gene (5 bases). The CDR3 length is 12 residues. CDR1 is SQVTM, CDR2 ANQGSEA, per germline. The CDR3 reads CSVEGAGNEQYF. The CDR3 DNA sequence: TGCAGCGTCGAAGGGGCCGGCAACGAGCAGTACTTC.

The genes are TRBV29-1 and TRBJ2-5; 12 nucleotides agree with TRBD2. CDR3 length: 15 amino acids. Germline CDR1 and CDR2: SQVTM and ANQGSEA. The J segment lost 4 bases and the V segment lost 7 bases, leaving 10 bases of the junction unmatched. The CDR3 sequence: CSGILAGGPGETQYF. The DNA for the CDR3 is TGCAGCGGTATTCTAGCGGGGGGGCCCGGAGAGACCCAGTACTTC.

This clone was counted a few times. The chain carries TRBV15 and TRBJ1-1, with TRBD1 matching over 7 bases. Trimming removed 4 bases from V and 1 base from J; junction bases left unmatched: 6. The CDR3 totals 15 residues. The germline gives CDR1 LNHNV, CDR2 YYDKDF (reference sequence). The CDR3 DNA is TGTGCCACCAGCACCACAGGGGACGGGAACACTGAAGCTTTCTTT. Amino acid sequence: CATSTTGDGNTEAFF.

The chain recombines TRBV27 with TRBJ2-7; 9 bases line up with TRBD1. After removal of 5 bases from V and 5 bases from J, the junction contained 7 bases not matched to a gene. CDR1 and CDR2 (germline): MNHEY, SMNVEV (reference sequence). The length of the CDR3 is 14 residues. CDR3: CASSTRDRVDEQYF. The CDR3 DNA follows: TGTGCCAGCAGTACCCGGGACAGGGTCGACGAGCAGTACTTC.

This clone was counted between two and nine times. The chain joins TRBV7-9 to TRBJ2-7; no firm D call. Trimming removed 4 bases at V and 2 bases at J, with 6 bases between. Germline CDR1 reads SEHNR; CDR2 reads FQNEAQ (reference sequence). The CDR3 extends over 12 amino acids. This CDR3 is CASSSRTYEQYF. CDR3 sequence (DNA): TGTGCCAGCAGCTCCCGAACCTACGAGCAGTACTTC. The whole variable domain, remainder taken from reference TRBV7-9 and TRBJ2-7, is DTGVSQNPRHKITKRGQNVTFRCDPISEHNRLYWYRQTLGQGPEFLTYFQNEAQLEKSRLLSDRFSAERPKGSFSTLEIQRTEQGDSAMYLCASSSRTYEQYFGPGTRLTVT.

The chain joins TRBV7-9 to TRBJ1-2; D is undetermined. The CDR3 is 13 residues long. Germline V gene sequence: CDR1 SEHNR, CDR2 FQNEAQ (reference sequence). V dropped 6 bases and J dropped 5 bases, with 13 bases sitting between them. Here the CDR3 reads CASRPETVYGYTF. In nucleotides, the CDR3 is TGTGCCAGCAGACCTGAAACGGTTTATGGCTACACCTTC.